Listed here are 22 T cell receptor beta chains from one sample, sequenced in a study of cytomegalovirus exposure and HLA in healthy donors. Use of 60 Vbeta and 13 Jbeta primers characterized the PCR. Libraries were prepared by immunoSEQ multiplex PCR; TCRdb keeps only in-frame clonotypes and omits some of them. The sample carries under 250,000 clones, approximately 85% recorded once. The source material was PBMCs. Receptors originate from a woman in her 50s in good health and CMV-seronegative.

The chain is built from TRBV27 and TRBJ2-7, with TRBD1 as a possible D gene (6 bases). V lost 6 bases, J lost 2 bases, and 17 bases lay in between. The germline V gene encodes CDR1 MNHEY and CDR2 SMNVEV (reference sequence). There are 15 residues in the CDR3. The CDR3 DNA follows: TGTGCCAGCAGCCCTCCCCGGACAGCAACCTACGAGCAGTACTTC. It translates to CASSPPRTATYEQYF.

J is TRBJ2-3 and V is TRBV28, with 8 bases identical to TRBD2. The J segment lost 2 bases and the V segment lost 2 bases, leaving 6 bases of the junction unmatched. The germline V gene encodes CDR1 MDHEN and CDR2 SYDVKM. The length of the CDR3 is 16 residues. CDR3 bases: TGTGCCAGCAGTTTACCCTTAGCGGGAACCACAGATACGCAGTATTTT. Protein: CASSLPLAGTTDTQYF. Filled out from reference TRBV28 and TRBJ2-3, the complete variable domain reads DVKVTQSSRYLVKRTGEKVFLECVQDMDHENMFWYRQDPGLGLRLIYFSYDVKMKEKGDIPEGYSVSREKKERFSLILESASTNQTSMYLCASSLPLAGTTDTQYFGPGTRLTVL.

This chain connects TRBV7-9 to TRBJ2-3; tentative D call: TRBD1 (6 bases). The CDR3 spans 16 residues. V was pared by 1 base and J by 3 bases, with 14 bases between. Germline V gene data show CDR1 as SEHNR and CDR2 as FQNEAQ (reference sequence). This CDR3 reads CASSLGTAVWTDTQYF. DNA of the CDR3: TGTGCCAGCAGCTTAGGGACAGCGGTATGGACAGATACGCAGTATTTT.

The rearrangement uses TRBV28 and TRBJ2-2; TRBD2 matches at 7 bases. The trim removed 4 bases at V and 0 bases at J, leaving 2 bases unmatched. CDR1 and CDR2 from the germline V gene are MDHEN and SYDVKM. The CDR3 consists of 15 residues. The chain's CDR3 is CASSYAGANTGELFF. For the CDR3, the DNA is TGTGCCAGCAGTTACGCGGGAGCGAACACCGGGGAGCTGTTTTTT.

This clone showed up just once. This chain uses TRBV14 with TRBJ2-5; 9 bases align to TRBD2. Germline CDR1 reads SGHDN; CDR2 reads FVKESK. Germline trimming cut 5 bases from V and 3 bases from J; bases unmatched to any gene: 13. CDR3 length: 17 amino acids. The CDR3 DNA sequence: TGTGCCAGCAGCGGTCGTGAGCGGGAGGACCCTGAAGAGACCCAGTACTTC. It codes for CASSGREREDPEETQYF. The complete variable domain, with remaining parts taken from reference TRBV14 and TRBJ2-5, reads EAGVTQFPSHSVIEKGQTVTLRCDPISGHDNLYWYRRVMGKEIKFLLHFVKESKQDESGMPNNRFLAERTGGTYSTLKVQPAELEDSGVYFCASSGREREDPEETQYFGPGTRLLVL.

The chain carries TRBV19 and TRBJ2-2; 7 bases match TRBD1. The germline CDR1 and CDR2 sequences are LNHDA and SQIVND (reference sequence). V was clipped by 8 bases and J by 7 bases; unmatched bases: 13. This CDR3 contains 15 residues. The CDR3, as DNA: TGTGCCAGTGAGAGATCGACAGGGTTTAACGGGGAGCTGTTTTTT. Translating it yields CASERSTGFNGELFF.

The rearrangement links TRBV11-1 to TRBJ2-7; possible D gene TRBD1, 6 bases. The CDR3 totals 13 residues. V lost 4 bases to trimming and J lost 6 bases, with 13 bases between them. Germline lookup yields CDR1 SGHAT and CDR2 FQDESV (reference sequence). CDR3 amino acids: CASSSSTGTEQYF. In nucleotides, the CDR3 is TGTGCCAGCAGCTCAAGTACAGGGACCGAGCAGTACTTC.

This clone came up a few times. CDR3 sequence: CASSYLRRNEQFF. The CDR3 DNA sequence: TGTGCCAGCAGTTATCTGCGGAGGAATGAGCAGTTCTTC. V and J are TRBV7-8 and TRBJ2-1; D is possibly TRBD2 (5 bases). V lost 6 bases and J 7 bases, leaving 13 bases between the germline ends. Germline lookup yields CDR1 SGHVS and CDR2 FQNEAQ. CDR3 length equals 13 residues.

This clone appeared once. CDR3 sequence reads: CASRLTGRAQSSYNEQFF. CDR3 DNA: TGTGCCAGCAGGTTAACTGGGAGGGCCCAGAGCTCCTACAATGAGCAGTTCTTC. V gene TRBV7-9 combines with J gene TRBJ2-1; the match to TRBD2 covers 7 bases. This CDR3 has 18 residues. Germline CDR1 reads SEHNR; CDR2 reads FQNEAQ (reference sequence). Trimming cost V 6 bases and J 0 bases; bases outside gene matches: 14.

This clone was seen more than once but under ten times. This chain links TRBV9 with TRBJ2-3, with D tentatively TRBD1 (6 bases). Trimming pared 5 bases from V and 6 bases from J, leaving 19 bases between. The CDR3 is 15 residues long. Germline lookup yields CDR1 SGDLS and CDR2 YYNGEE. The CDR3 DNA reads TGTGCCAGCAGTACCGGGACATTAAGGCGGGATACGCAGTATTTT. Encoded protein: CASSTGTLRRDTQYF. The complete variable domain, with remaining parts taken from reference TRBV9 and TRBJ2-3, reads DSGVTQTPKHLITATGQRVTLRCSPRSGDLSVYWYQQSLDQGLQFLIQYYNGEERAKGNILERFSAQQFPDLHSELNLSSLELGDSALYFCASSTGTLRRDTQYFGPGTRLTVL.

The rearrangement links TRBV28 to TRBJ1-2; 9 nucleotides line up with TRBD1. Unmatched junction bases numbered 3, after V lost 8 bases and J lost 2 bases. CDR1 is MDHEN and CDR2 is SYDVKM in the germline V gene. There are 13 residues in the CDR3. CDR3 sequence reads: CASGDRVNYGYTF. CDR3 nucleotide sequence: TGTGCCAGCGGGGACAGGGTAAACTATGGCTACACCTTC.

The CDR3 reads CASAGRLTEAFF. In DNA form, the CDR3 reads TGTGCCAGCGCGGGGCGCCTCACTGAAGCTTTCTTT. The chain joins TRBV6-5 to TRBJ1-1, with D maybe TRBD1 (5 bases). The length of the CDR3 is 12 residues. V was cut by 8 bases and J by 4 bases, with 11 bases left in between. The germline V gene encodes CDR1 MNHEY and CDR2 SVGAGI.

The gene calls are TRBV4-2 and TRBJ2-7, with 11 nucleotides matching TRBD2. Germline-derived CDR1 and CDR2 are LGHNA and YNFKEQ. Trimming removed 7 bases from V and 5 bases from J; junction bases left unmatched: 10. There are 15 residues in the CDR3. The CDR3 sequence is CASKLAGDLPHEQYF. CDR3 DNA: TGTGCCAGCAAACTAGCGGGAGATCTACCCCACGAGCAGTACTTC.

The chain recombines TRBV18 with TRBJ2-6, with 7 bases aligning to TRBD2. The CDR3 is 18 amino acids. V shed 8 bases and J 0 bases; nucleotides not matched to a gene: 13. CDR1 is KGHSH, CDR2 LQKENI, per germline. This CDR3 is CASPGGGPASSGANVLTF. The CDR3 DNA follows: TGTGCCAGCCCTGGGGGGGGACCTGCCAGCTCTGGGGCCAACGTCCTGACTTTC.

This clone is a singleton in its sample. V is TRBV12-5 and J is TRBJ2-2, with 8 bases identical to TRBD1. This CDR3 spans 13 amino acids. J lost 7 bases, V lost 6 bases, and 4 bases had no gene match. In germline, CDR1 is LGHNT, CDR2 FRNRAP. DNA of the CDR3: TGTGCTAGTGGGTCAGGGGGCGGCGGGGAGCTGTTTTTT. Translated, it gives CASGSGGGGELFF.

This chain uses TRBV9 with TRBJ2-5; TRBD2 matches at 8 bases. The DNA end is more similar to TRBJ2-7, so the J call may be wrong. CDR3 length equals 15 residues. In germline, CDR1 is SGDLS, CDR2 YYNGEE. The CDR3 protein is CASSVTGRAMDEQYF. DNA of the CDR3: TGTGCCAGCAGCGTAACCGGGAGGGCAATGGACGAGCAGTACTTC.

In DNA, the CDR3 is TGTGCCAGCAGTTATTCCCGACAGGGGGTTTCCTACGAGCAGTACTTC. Protein sequence: CASSYSRQGVSYEQYF. The V gene is TRBV6-5, the J gene TRBJ2-7; 9 bases match TRBD1. V lost 3 bases to trimming and J lost 1 base; unmatched junction nucleotides: 7. In germline, CDR1 is MNHEY, CDR2 SVGAGI. The CDR3 contains 16 residues.

Concerning this clone itself: Germline and junction disagree at one end, which may indicate a read error. The identical CDR3 is also encoded by other nucleotide sequences in the sample. The rearrangement links TRBV7-3 to TRBJ1-1, with D maybe TRBD1 (5 bases). Germline loops: CDR1 SGHTA, CDR2 FQGTGA. The CDR3 is 16 amino acids. The CDR3 bases are TGTGCCAGCAGCTTAATTCCAGGGCTCTTGAATACTGAAGCTTTCTTT. Translating gives CASSLIPGLLNTEAFF. The whole variable domain, remainder taken from reference TRBV7-3 and TRBJ1-1, is GAGVSQTPSNKVTEKGKYVELRCDPISGHTALYWYRQSLGQGPEFLIYFQGTGAADDSGLPNDRFFAVRPEGSVSTLKIQRTERGDSAVYLCASSLIPGLLNTEAFFGQGTRLTVV.

The V call is TRBV7-2, the J call TRBJ2-3; TRBD2 matches 9 bases. The CDR3 has 17 amino acids. Germline V gene data show CDR1 as SGHTA and CDR2 as FQGNSA. Unmatched junction bases numbered 11, after V lost 3 bases and J lost 4 bases. The CDR3 DNA reads TGTGCCAGCAGCTTCTGGGTTAGCGGGAGTTATCCAGATACGCAGTATTTT. Translation: CASSFWVSGSYPDTQYF.

The chain joins TRBV4-2 to TRBJ2-1; 7 positions agree with TRBD2. V lost 1 base to trimming and J lost 7 bases; unmatched junction nucleotides: 7. Germline lookup yields CDR1 LGHNA and CDR2 YNFKEQ. The length of the CDR3 is 15 residues. The CDR3 loop reads CASSQGGEGLNEQFF. The CDR3 DNA reads as TGTGCCAGCAGCCAAGGAGGGGAGGGTCTAAATGAGCAGTTCTTC.

The J gene is TRBJ1-2, the V gene TRBV6-1; D gene unclear. Trimming took 3 bases from V and 7 from J, leaving 9 bases between them. Germline V gene data show CDR1 as MNHNS and CDR2 as SASEGT. This CDR3 comprises 12 residues. The CDR3 loop reads CASSDPPGGYTF. The CDR3 DNA follows: TGTGCCAGCAGTGACCCCCCGGGTGGCTACACCTTC.

V and J are TRBV30 and TRBJ2-3; 11 nucleotides match TRBD2. Germline CDR1 is GTSNPN and CDR2 is SVGIG (reference sequence). V shed 3 bases and J 3 bases; nucleotides not matched to a gene: 8. CDR3 length equals 16 residues. The CDR3 DNA reads as TGTGCCTGGAGCTCCCTAGCGGGAGGACGGACAGATACGCAGTATTTT. Translated: CAWSSLAGGRTDTQYF. Based on the CDR3 plus reference TRBV30 and TRBJ2-3, the full variable domain is SQTIHQWPATLVQPVGSPLSLECTVEGTSNPNLYWYRQAAGRGLQLLFYSVGIGQISSEVPQNLSASRPQDRQFILSSKKLLLSDSGFYLCAWSSLAGGRTDTQYFGPGTRLTVL.